The clone carrying this T cell receptor beta chain was seen a single time. Unmatched junction bases numbered 8, after V lost 0 bases and J lost 1 base. CDR1 is SGDLS and CDR2 is YYNGEE in the germline V gene. This CDR3 contains 17 residues. This record comes from a study of blood T cell repertoires in COVID-19. Across the whole study: The cDNA or gDNA used as material had been derived from T cells, B-cell-depleted T cells, or PBMCs.

Sequenced by immunoSEQ multiplex PCR; TCRdb stores in-frame clones only, minus some. This sample yields around 110,000 clones, of which 84% are seen a single time; over 4% belongs to the top ten. The rearrangement uses TRBV9 and TRBJ2-5; 8 nucleotides align to TRBD2. The receptor's source is a human donor in a cohort sampled during active COVID-19. Source material: peripheral blood. CDR3 in DNA: TGTGCCAGCAGCGTAGCCTCTTCGGGAGGGTCCCAAGAGACCCAGTACTTC. Translation gives CASSVASSGGSQETQYF.